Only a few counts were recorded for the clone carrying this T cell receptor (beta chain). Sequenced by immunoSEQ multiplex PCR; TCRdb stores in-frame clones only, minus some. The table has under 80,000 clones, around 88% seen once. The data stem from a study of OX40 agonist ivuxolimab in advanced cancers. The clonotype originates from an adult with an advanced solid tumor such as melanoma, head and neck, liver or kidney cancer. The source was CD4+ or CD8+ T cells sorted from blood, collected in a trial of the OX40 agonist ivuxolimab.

The CDR3 region is CASSRDRAETQYF. CDR3 DNA: TGTGCCAGCAGCCGTGACAGGGCAGAGACCCAGTACTTC. The chain has TRBV7-3 and TRBJ2-5, with 7 positions matching TRBD1. CDR3 length: 13 amino acids. Germline CDR1 is SGHTA and CDR2 is FQGTGA. J lost 4 bases, V lost 5 bases, and 4 bases had no gene match.